Below are 8 T cell receptor beta chains sequenced from a single sample in a study of T cell repertoires in cytomegalovirus infection. MiXCR was run by TCRdb on the reads, yielding one entry per CDR3 protein. The table has fewer than 350,000 distinct CDR3 sequences, more than 9% seen once; the top ten hold about 3.9%. What was sequenced was PBMCs. The receptors were sampled from a human donor in good health (CMV status not recorded). Some clones in this sample may be carry-over from other donors' samples.

This clonotype was seen only a few times. V is TRBV9 and J is TRBJ2-7; 11 bases map to TRBD1. V dropped 0 bases and J dropped 6; count of bases not matched to a gene: 8. This CDR3 has 16 amino acids. Per the germline V gene, CDR1 is SGDLS and CDR2 is YYNGEE. The CDR3 DNA reads as TGTGCCAGCAGCGTAGGAAGGACAGGGGGCGTATCCGAGCAGTACTTC. Protein product: CASSVGRTGGVSEQYF. The complete variable domain, with remaining parts taken from reference TRBV9 and TRBJ2-7, reads DSGVTQTPKHLITATGQRVTLRCSPRSGDLSVYWYQQSLDQGLQFLIQYYNGEERAKGNILERFSAQQFPDLHSELNLSSLELGDSALYFCASSVGRTGGVSEQYFGPGTRLTVT.

This clonotype was detected only a few times. The V and J genes are TRBV30 and TRBJ2-1; D is unresolved. V was trimmed by 3 bases and J by 7 bases, leaving 10 bases between them. In germline, CDR1 is GTSNPN, CDR2 SVGIG (reference sequence). There are 12 residues in the CDR3. The CDR3: CAWSARKNEQFF. CDR3 nucleotides: TGTGCCTGGAGCGCCCGGAAGAATGAGCAGTTCTTC.

The V gene is TRBV12-3 or TRBV12-4, the J gene TRBJ1-1; a possible D gene is TRBD1 (6 bases). V was trimmed by 5 bases and J by 6 bases, leaving 13 bases between them. This CDR3 spans 13 amino acids. The CDR3, as DNA: TGTGCCAGCAGTATACCACAGGGAGCTGAAGCTTTCTTT. Its protein product is CASSIPQGAEAFF.

This clonotype was seen a handful of times. The rearrangement joins TRBV27 to TRBJ2-7; no reliable D call. CDR3 length: 13 residues. Trimming took 3 bases from V and 2 from J, leaving 8 bases between them. The germline V gene has CDR1 MNHEY and CDR2 SMNVEV (reference sequence). The CDR3 protein is CASSFQFPYEQYF. CDR3 DNA sequence: TGTGCCAGCAGTTTTCAGTTCCCCTACGAGCAGTACTTC.

This clonotype was detected many times. The rearrangement links TRBV4-1 to TRBJ1-1; D unclear. The V end was cut by 0 bases, the J end by 0 bases, with 14 bases between. The CDR3 spans 17 residues. The germline V gene has CDR1 MGHRA and CDR2 YSYEKL. CDR3 bases: TGCGCCAGCAGCCAAGATCGCGGCAGACAAATGAACACTGAAGCTTTCTTT. As protein: CASSQDRGRQMNTEAFF.

At least ten counts were recorded for this clonotype. The chain combines TRBV12-3 or TRBV12-4 with TRBJ2-4; 10 positions agree with TRBD2. This CDR3 region has 17 residues. V trimming: 6 bases; J trimming: 2 bases; junction bases outside the gene matches: 10. CDR3 bases: TGTGCCAGCAGGCCGAGCGGGGGGGCCACGACCAAAAACATTCAGTACTTC. This sequence encodes CASRPSGGATTKNIQYF.

The CDR3, as DNA: TGCAGTGCTAGCCACCAGGGGCCCCGCACTGAAGCTTTCTTT. This sequence encodes CSASHQGPRTEAFF. The rearrangement links TRBV20-1 to TRBJ1-1, with a possible D match to TRBD1 (6 bases). Germline assignment: CDR1 DFQATT and CDR2 SNEGSKA (reference sequence). CDR3 length equals 14 residues. V shed 3 bases and J shed 4 bases, with 15 bases lying between them.

This clonotype was seen many times. The chain links TRBV19 to TRBJ2-2; TRBD2 matches 12 bases. J lost 0 bases, V lost 7 bases, and 15 bases had no gene match. Germline CDR1 reads LNHDA; CDR2 reads SQIVND (reference sequence). The CDR3 has 20 amino acids. CDR3 nucleotides: TGTGCCAGTACCCCAGTCGGGCTAGCGGGAGGGTCCGCGAACACCGGGGAGCTGTTTTTT. Its translation: CASTPVGLAGGSANTGELFF.